This TCR beta chain stems from a study of cytomegalovirus exposure and HLA in healthy donors. The PCR contained 60 Vbeta and 13 Jbeta primers. Data came from immunoSEQ multiplex PCR; TCRdb stores just in-frame clones and leaves some out. This sample has some 170,000 clones, with roughly 80% found just once. The CDR3 sequence is 15 residues long. V trimming: 6 bases; J trimming: 9 bases; junction bases outside the gene matches: 11. Looked up from germline, CDR1 is LNHDA and CDR2 is SQIVND (reference sequence). Sequencing was performed on PBMCs. The chain links TRBV19 to TRBJ2-3, with TRBD2 matching over 11 bases. The TCR sequence derives from a man in his forties in good health and CMV-seronegative. CDR3 bases: TGTGCCAGTAGCCCGGCCGGGACTAGCGGAAGCACGCAGTATTTT. This codes for CASSPAGTSGSTQYF.